The rows below give T cell receptor beta chains drawn from one sample of a study of T cell repertoires in cytomegalovirus infection. No cognate antigen is known for these TCRs. MiXCR was run by TCRdb on the reads, yielding one entry per CDR3 protein. Of some 130,000 distinct CDR3 sequences listed, more than 25% were seen once; the top ten hold roughly 51%. The sample was CD8+ T cells from cultured PBMCs, taken from culture after CMV antigen stimulation. The origin of the receptors is a human donor in good health (CMV status not recorded). Some clones in this sample may be carry-over from other donors' samples. Both conserved end residues are part of each CDR3. Each record gives: D gene, J gene, V gene, clone size, CDR3 length, CDR3 DNA, CDR3 protein. The D gene is left open where the match is weak. Clone size is given for some rows only: seen once, a few or many times, or a class if the clone is expanded.

>.|TRBJ2-7|TRBV5-1|.|12
TGCGCCAGCAGCTTGGTGGAGGACGAGCAGTACTTC
CASSLVEDEQYF
>.|TRBJ2-3|TRBV10-3|once|18
TGTGCTATCAGTGAGTCTGTTGTCGAACGGGTAAACACAGATACGCAGTATTTT
CAISESVVERVNTDTQYF
>.|TRBJ2-7|TRBV6-2/TRBV6-3|.|15
TGTGCCAGCAGTTACTCGACCGGGTCGTACTACGAGCAGTACTTC
CASSYSTGSYYEQYF
>.|TRBJ2-5|TRBV5-6|.|14
TGTGCCAGCAGCTTGGGGTCAGGGGTGGAGACCCAGTACTTC
CASSLGSGVETQYF
>.|TRBJ2-3|TRBV20-1|.|15
TGCAGTGCTAGAGATGGTGCAGGGGGCACAGATACGCAGTATTTT
CSARDGAGGTDTQYF
>.|TRBJ2-1|TRBV7-9|.|12
TGTGCCAGCAGCCCCACGGTGGATGAGCAGTTCTTC
CASSPTVDEQFF
>.|TRBJ1-6|TRBV6-2/TRBV6-3|many|15
TGTGCCAGCAGTTACTCGGCCAGGGGAGGATCACCCCTCCACTTT
CASSYSARGGSPLHF
>.|TRBJ2-7|TRBV12-3/TRBV12-4|.|12
TGTGTCAGCAGTACAAGAGCCTACGAGCAGTACTTC
CVSSTRAYEQYF
>TRBD2|TRBJ2-5|TRBV6-5|few|14
TGTGCCAGCAGTCTAGCGGGGGAGCAAGAGACCCAGTACTTC
CASSLAGEQETQYF
>TRBD2|TRBJ2-1|TRBV7-9|few|15
TGTGCCAGCAGCCTATTAGCGGGGAACGGGGATGAGCAGTTCTTC
CASSLLAGNGDEQFF
>.|TRBJ2-5|TRBV5-8|few|14
TGTGCCAGCAGCTTGCGGACGGCGGCGGAGACCCAGTACTTC
CASSLRTAAETQYF
>.|TRBJ1-1|TRBV19|few|15
TGTGCCAGTAGTTTGGAGGGGGGGGTGTACACTGAAGCTTTCTTT
CASSLEGGVYTEAFF
>.|TRBJ2-1|TRBV10-3|.|18
TGTGCCATCAGTGAGCCTGGGCGGGGCGGGCGGTGGTACAATGAGCAGTTCTTC
CAISEPGRGGRWYNEQFF
>.|TRBJ2-3|TRBV7-6|.|17
TGTGCCAGCAGTATGCCTGCGGGACACTCGGGTTCAGATACGCAGTATTTT
CASSMPAGHSGSDTQYF
>.|TRBJ2-3|TRBV7-9|few|15
TGTGCCAGCAGCTTAGCGCAGGGAGACACAGATACGCAGTATTTT
CASSLAQGDTDTQYF
>.|TRBJ2-7|TRBV4-3|.|15
TGCGCCAGCAGCCAAGATTTCAGAGAAGACCTCGAGCAGTACTTC
CASSQDFREDLEQYF
>.|TRBJ1-5|TRBV4-1|.|13
TGCGCCAGCAGCCACTACGGCGACCAGCCCCAGCATTTT
CASSHYGDQPQHF
>TRBD2|TRBJ2-5|TRBV2|.|15
TGTGCCAGCAGTGGACTAGCGGGGGGAGGAGAGACCCAGTACTTC
CASSGLAGGGETQYF
>.|TRBJ1-4|TRBV12-3/TRBV12-4|.|16
TGTGCCAGCAGTTTTTTCCGACACCCAGGGGATGAAAAACTGTTTTTT
CASSFFRHPGDEKLFF
>.|TRBJ1-5|TRBV28|.|15
TGTGCCGGCAGTTTACGTGGATTGGGGAATCAGCCCCAGCATTTT
CAGSLRGLGNQPQHF
>.|TRBJ1-3|TRBV25-1|.|12
TGTGCCAGTACAGGGTCTGGAAACACCATATATTTT
CASTGSGNTIYF
>TRBD1|TRBJ2-7|TRBV5-4|many|14
TGTGCCAGCAGCTTCGGGACAGGGGCTTACGAGCAGTACTTC
CASSFGTGAYEQYF
>.|TRBJ1-5|TRBV19|.|16
TGTGCCAGTAGTAGGGGACTGGGACCAGGGAATCAGCCCCAGCATTTT
CASSRGLGPGNQPQHF
>.|TRBJ1-1|TRBV7-6|many|16
TGTGCCAGCAGCCCTCTGGGATTGTACAGGAACACTGAAGCTTTCTTT
CASSPLGLYRNTEAFF
>TRBD1|TRBJ1-1|TRBV6-8|.|13
TGTGCCAGCAGCTACAGGGGGCCGAGTGAAGCTTTCTTT
CASSYRGPSEAFF
>TRBD1|TRBJ1-6|TRBV2|few|17
TGTGCCAGCAGTTACGGGGGAGGCGGGACAGATAATTCACCCCTCCACTTT
CASSYGGGGTDNSPLHF
>TRBD1|TRBJ2-7|TRBV4-1|.|14
TGCGCCAGCAGCCTAGGACAGGGGGAGTACGAGCAGTACTTC
CASSLGQGEYEQYF
>TRBD1|TRBJ2-3|TRBV7-3|.|16
TGTGCCAGCAGTCCGACCGGGACAGGGTTCCCAGATACGCAGTATTTT
CASSPTGTGFPDTQYF
>.|TRBJ2-2|TRBV7-9|.|14
TGTGCCAGCAGCCGCCCTGGGAGCACCGGGGAGCTGTTTTTT
CASSRPGSTGELFF
>.|TRBJ1-5|TRBV18|few|14
TGTGCCAGCTCACCACTTTCGGGAAGCCAGCCCCAGCATTTT
CASSPLSGSQPQHF
>.|TRBJ1-2|TRBV7-9|few|12
TGTGCCAGCAGCTTAGGAGGGGAGGGCTACACCTTC
CASSLGGEGYTF
>.|TRBJ1-5|TRBV4-1|many|15
TGCGCCAGCAGCTTGAGGGGAGGGGCCAATCAGCCCCAGCATTTT
CASSLRGGANQPQHF
>.|TRBJ2-4|TRBV28|few|17
TGTGCCAGCAGCCGATCGTCATCCCCCCCAGCCAAAAACATTCAGTACTTC
CASSRSSSPPAKNIQYF
>.|TRBJ2-3|TRBV27|.|13
TGTGCCAGCAGTGCAAGCGCTACGGATACGCAGTATTTT
CASSASATDTQYF
>.|TRBJ2-7|TRBV12-3/TRBV12-4|.|13
TGTGCCAGCAGTTCCCAGGGAGACTACGAGCAGTACTTC
CASSSQGDYEQYF
>.|TRBJ2-7|TRBV7-8|many|16
TGTGCCAGCAGCTTCACCCAGGAGGGGGGCCCAGACGAGCAGTACTTC
CASSFTQEGGPDEQYF
>TRBD1|TRBJ2-2|TRBV5-4|few|15
TGTGCCAGCAGCTCGACAGGGGGTGTCACCGGGGAGCTGTTTTTT
CASSSTGGVTGELFF
>.|TRBJ2-1|TRBV11-2|.|12
TGTGCCAGCAGCTTAGGGGCCCCTGAGCAGTTCTTC
CASSLGAPEQFF
>TRBD2|TRBJ2-3|TRBV14|.|16
TGTGCCAGCAGCCAAGTTGATAGCGGGGGCGCAGATACGCAGTATTTT
CASSQVDSGGADTQYF
>.|TRBJ2-7|TRBV28|.|11
TGTGCCGCAGCCAGGGGGGACGAGCAGTACTTC
CAAARGDEQYF
>TRBD1|TRBJ1-6|TRBV7-8|many|15
TGTGCCAGCAGCCCATGGGGACAGGCAAATTCACCCCTCCACTTT
CASSPWGQANSPLHF
>TRBD2|TRBJ2-1|TRBV7-6|.|13
TGTGCCAGCAGCGCCGGACTAGCCAATGAGCAGTTCTTC
CASSAGLANEQFF
>TRBD1|TRBJ2-1|TRBV28|few|15
TGTGCCAGCAGTACTGGGACAGGGGGTGGTAATGAGCAGTTCTTC
CASSTGTGGGNEQFF
>TRBD1|TRBJ2-7|TRBV9|.|15
TGTGCCAGCAGCGTAGGGCAGGGGGCCCCCTACGAGCAGTACTTC
CASSVGQGAPYEQYF
>TRBD2|TRBJ2-3|TRBV7-9|many|17
TGTGCCAGCAGCTTCCTCGGTGCGGGGGGATACACAGATACGCAGTATTTT
CASSFLGAGGYTDTQYF
>.|TRBJ2-7|TRBV7-6|few|12
TGTGCCAGCAGCTTAGATAACTACGAGCAGTACTTC
CASSLDNYEQYF
>TRBD2|TRBJ2-5|TRBV20-1|.|15
TGCAGTGCCCTCGGGACTAGCGGGGTAACAGAGACCCAGTACTTC
CSALGTSGVTETQYF
>TRBD1|TRBJ1-1|TRBV7-4|.|12
TGTGCCAGCAGCTTTGCAGGGGGCGAAGCTTTCTTT
CASSFAGGEAFF
>.|TRBJ2-3|TRBV27|.|15
TGTGCCAGCAGTTTCCTCGGGGGCTTCACAGATACGCAGTATTTT
CASSFLGGFTDTQYF
>.|TRBJ2-7|TRBV19|few|14
TGTGCCAGTAGTATGTACATGAGCTCCTACGAGCAGTACTTC
CASSMYMSSYEQYF
>TRBD1|TRBJ1-4|TRBV4-1|.|19
TGCGCCAGCAGCCAAGAAAGGTCCAGGGGGCGCGTTCTTAATGAAAAACTGTTTTTT
CASSQERSRGRVLNEKLFF
>.|TRBJ2-1|TRBV11-3|many|13
TGTGCCAGCAGCCTCAGGGGTCTGGATGAGCAGTTCTTC
CASSLRGLDEQFF
>.|TRBJ1-2|TRBV7-6|many|12
TGTGCCAGCAGCTTACCAGGCTATGGCTACACCTTC
CASSLPGYGYTF